The source of this TCR beta chain is a study of neurological immune-mediated disorders. Template-switch 5'RACE cDNA synthesis added a 10-nucleotide unique molecular identifier. MiXCR, run by TCRdb on the 5' RACE reads, gives a single entry per CDR3 protein. The sample contains 50,000 to 85,000 distinct CDR3 sequences, 4% to 6% of which appear only once. The CDR3 extends over 17 amino acids. With V trimmed by 3 bases and J by 3 bases, 10 bases remained unmatched. Germline CDR1 and CDR2: LGHNA and YNFKEQ. Sequencing used PBMCs. The chain has TRBV4-2 and TRBJ2-1; 8 nucleotides match TRBD2. This sequence originates from a woman aged 25 to 45 with multiple sclerosis. For the CDR3, the DNA is TGTGCCAGCAGCCAGATGACACGGGGGGGCTTCTACAATGAGCAGTTCTTC. Its protein is CASSQMTRGGFYNEQFF.